This T cell receptor beta chain was identified in a study of T-cell memory formation after mild COVID-19. Study-level background: Largely donor-specific sequence clusters came from a couple of donors.

In TCRdb, the 5' RACE reads were re-called with MiXCR into one record per CDR3 protein. The table lists about 140,000 distinct CDR3 sequences, approximately 14% of them singletons. Study-wide results and limits: Later expanders leaned CD4+, whereas day 15 to 85 contracting clones were balanced CD4/CD8. CM and EM subsets held most contracting CD4+ clones; EMRA held CD8+ ones. Memory sampled before infection contained some responding clones, suggesting cross-reactive memory joined.

Worth noting for this clonotype: Its antigen is still unknown.

The specimen sequenced was PBMCs or a T cell subset sorted from them (not recorded which). This clonotype was obtained from an adult woman who had mild COVID-19 (a few samples of this study predate the infection). Cell type and time point are not known.

CDR3 sequence (DNA): TGTGCCACCACCCAGGGACAGGGAAACACAGATACGCAGTATTTT. Amino acid sequence: CATTQGQGNTDTQYF. This chain uses TRBV24-1 with TRBJ2-3; 9 positions match TRBD1. The V and J ends lost 8 bases and 2 bases, in that order; junction bases with no gene match: 7. Germline CDR1 is KGHDR and CDR2 is SFDVKD. The CDR3 spans 15 residues.